A selection of T cell receptor beta chains follows, all from one sample in a study of early T cells in non-severe SARS-CoV-2 infection. TCRdb processed the 5' RACE reads anew with MiXCR; each CDR3 protein has one entry. The repertoire holds 95,000 to 120,000 distinct CDR3 sequences, about 12% seen once, with around 3.1% in the top ten. The sample was whole blood. The source of these receptors is an adult who was a healthcare worker with PCR-confirmed SARS-CoV-2 infection or an uninfected control (not recorded which). CDR3s include the opening cysteine and the closing phenylalanine or tryptophan. The D gene is left open where the match is weak. Where a row states a size, it is once, few, many or the class of an expanded clone; other rows omit it.

V,J,D,size,DNA,CDR3
TRBV7-8,TRBJ2-1,TRBD1,many,TGTGCCAGCAGCCCGAGGGACAGAACTAAGCAGTTCTTC,CASSPRDRTKQFF
TRBV28,TRBJ1-1,NA,few,TGTGCCAGCAGTCCGAGGGCGGAAGTTTTCTTT,CASSPRAEVFF
TRBV20-1,TRBJ1-1,TRBD1,many,TGCAGTGCTAGAGACGGGACAGGGGACACTGAAGCTTTCTTT,CSARDGTGDTEAFF
TRBV6-6,TRBJ1-6,TRBD1,many,TGTGCCAGCATACACGGGCTCGGGACAGGGGTTCTAAATTCACCCCTCCACTTT,CASIHGLGTGVLNSPLHF
TRBV27,TRBJ1-1,NA,many,TGTGCCAGCAGTCCCCAGGCCGGAATGAACACTGAAGCTTTCTTT,CASSPQAGMNTEAFF
TRBV12-3/TRBV12-4,TRBJ2-3,NA,many,TGTGCCAGCAGTTTACCGGGACCCTATATTACGCAGTATTTT,CASSLPGPYITQYF
TRBV6-6,TRBJ2-7,NA,NA,TGTGCCAGCAGGGAGTGGCAGTTCTACGAGCAGTACTTC,CASREWQFYEQYF
TRBV12-3/TRBV12-4,TRBJ2-7,NA,few,TGTGCCAGCAGTTTTAGGGTCGTCCACGAGCAGTACTTC,CASSFRVVHEQYF
TRBV4-1,TRBJ2-3,TRBD1,NA,TGCGCCAGCAGCCTCAGCTCACAGGGGCGCACAGATACGCAGTATTTT,CASSLSSQGRTDTQYF
TRBV30,TRBJ2-6,NA,NA,TGTGCCTGGAGTGTACATTGGCGGAGCTCTGGGGCCAACGTCCTGACTTTC,CAWSVHWRSSGANVLTF
TRBV29-1,TRBJ1-4,NA,few,TGCAGCGTTGTGGCTGCTTCTAATGAAAAACTGTTTTTT,CSVVAASNEKLFF
TRBV24-1,TRBJ2-2,NA,few,TGTGCCACCAGTGACGACCGGACTAACCTCGACGGGGAGCTGTTTTTT,CATSDDRTNLDGELFF
TRBV28,TRBJ1-2,NA,NA,TGTGCCAGCAGTTTAGCGGCAGGACAAGGGCGGAACTATGGCTACACCTTC,CASSLAAGQGRNYGYTF
TRBV18,TRBJ1-5,NA,many,TGTGCCAGCTCCCCAGCACAAGGGTTCCAGCCCCAGCATTTT,CASSPAQGFQPQHF
TRBV20-1,TRBJ2-1,TRBD1,NA,TGCAGTGCTAGGAATACAGGGGGCACGTCTGAGCAGTTCTTC,CSARNTGGTSEQFF